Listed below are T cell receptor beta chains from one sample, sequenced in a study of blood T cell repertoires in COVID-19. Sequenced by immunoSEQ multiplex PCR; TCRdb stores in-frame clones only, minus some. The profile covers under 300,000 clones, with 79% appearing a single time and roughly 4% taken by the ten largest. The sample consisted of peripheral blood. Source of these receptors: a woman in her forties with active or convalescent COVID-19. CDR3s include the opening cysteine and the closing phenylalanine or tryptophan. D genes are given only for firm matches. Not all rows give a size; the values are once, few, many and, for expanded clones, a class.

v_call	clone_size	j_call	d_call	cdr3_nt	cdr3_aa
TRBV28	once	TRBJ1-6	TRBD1	TGTGCCAGCAACCCACCGGGACAGAATTCACCCCTCCACTTT	CASNPPGQNSPLHF
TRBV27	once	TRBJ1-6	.	TGTGCCAGCAGTTTAAACCAGAAAAATTCACCCCTCCACTTT	CASSLNQKNSPLHF
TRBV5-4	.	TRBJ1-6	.	TGTGCCAGCACCTTAGGGGGGGCCTCCTATAATTCACCCCTCCACTTT	CASTLGGASYNSPLHF
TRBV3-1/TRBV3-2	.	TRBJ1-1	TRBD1	TGTGCCAGCAGTCACCACCCGGGACAGCGGAACACTGAAGCTTTCTTT	CASSHHPGQRNTEAFF
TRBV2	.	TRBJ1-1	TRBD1	TGTGCCAGCGGGGACAGGGGGTACACTGAAGCTTTCTTT	CASGDRGYTEAFF
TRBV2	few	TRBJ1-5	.	TGTGCCAGCAGTTCTGACAGACGCAATCAGCCCCAGCATTTT	CASSSDRRNQPQHF
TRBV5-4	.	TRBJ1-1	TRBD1	TGTGCCAGCAGCTTGGAAGGGGGCAACACTGAAGCTTTCTTT	CASSLEGGNTEAFF
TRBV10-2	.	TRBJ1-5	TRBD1	TGCGCCAGCAAGCCCGGACAGGCGTTCAATCAGCCCCAGCATTTT	CASKPGQAFNQPQHF
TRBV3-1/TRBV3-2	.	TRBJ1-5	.	TGTGCCAGCAGCCAAGGTGGACAGCGTTCCGGGCCCCAGCATTTT	CASSQGGQRSGPQHF
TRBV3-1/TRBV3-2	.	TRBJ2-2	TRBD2	TGTGCCAGCAGCCCCGGCAGCGGGGCGAACACCGGGGAGCTGTTTTTT	CASSPGSGANTGELFF
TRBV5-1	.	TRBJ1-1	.	TGCGCCAGCAGACACGACTTCCGAACAGGACCACCGAACACTGAAGCTTTCTTT	CASRHDFRTGPPNTEAFF